This T cell receptor beta chain comes out of a study of human CD4 T cells and Enterobacteriaceae. At the level of the study: E. coli, K. pneumoniae, E. aerogenes, S. flexneri, S. sonnei, S. typhimurium, S. aureus were stimuli.

CFSE-low CD25+ ICOS+ proliferating activated T cells were FACS-sorted after about 6-7 days. Sorted memory CD4+ T cells were CFSE-labeled and cultured 2:1 with irradiated antigen-pulsed autologous monocytes. All CD4+ cells other than CD45RA+CCR7+CD95- naive cells were sorted as memory, over 98% pure. Swiss blood donation centers supplied the healthy donor blood. CD8+, CD14+, CD16+, CD56+, CD19+ and CD25-bright cells were excluded before sorting. The CDR3 contains 14 residues. CDR1 is MDHEN and CDR2 is SYDVKM in the germline V gene. The V segment lost 6 bases and the J segment 1 base; nucleotides outside the gene matches: 5. Survey-level sequencing, detecting one cell in 40,000, covered CFSE-low cultures. Profiling relied on immunoSEQ multiplex PCR, and the TCRdb table lists in-frame clones only, not all of them. The table has about 420 clones, roughly two fifths seen once. Only a few counts were recorded for this clone.

Sequenced input: bacteria-reactive CD4+ T cells grown in culture. Subset denoted: CFSE-low proliferating memory CD4 T cells sorted after in vitro stimulation with a heat-inactivated bacterium or M. tuberculosis lysate. The V and J genes are TRBV28 and TRBJ2-5; 7 positions match TRBD1. The clonotype was recovered from a human donor in good health. CDR3: CASRSGQSQETQYF. Here the CDR3 DNA reads TGTGCCAGCAGGTCGGGACAGAGCCAAGAGACCCAGTACTTC.